Shown below are 26 T cell receptor beta chains from a single sample sequenced in a study of T cells after yellow fever vaccination. TCRdb recomputed calls from the 5' RACE reads with MiXCR, one row per CDR3 protein. The data hold 250,000 to 350,000 distinct CDR3 sequences, with 8.7% observed a single time. The sequenced sample was CD4+ T cells sorted from PBMCs, obtained 5 days after the yellow fever booster vaccination. All receptors come from a man between 18 and 29 years old who received the YFV17D yellow fever vaccine.

This clonotype was observed a handful of times. V is TRBV24-1 and J is TRBJ2-4; the D is unclear. Germline V gene sequence: CDR1 KGHDR, CDR2 SFDVKD. The CDR3 consists of 12 residues. The V end lost 9 bases, the J end lost 0 bases, and 5 bases lay between the germline ends. CDR3 sequence reads: CATRLAKNIQYF. The DNA of the CDR3 is TGTGCCACCCGGCTAGCCAAAAACATTCAGTACTTC.

The gene calls are TRBV2 and TRBJ2-7; D is unclear. The germline CDR1 and CDR2 sequences are SNHLY and FYNNEI. This CDR3 is 13 amino acids long. The germline V and J ends were trimmed by 0 bases and 6 bases, with 9 bases remaining between them. CDR3 coding DNA: TGTGCCAGCAGTGAAGCCGCGACGCTCGAGCAGTACTTC. Protein sequence: CASSEAATLEQYF.

CDR3 residues: CASSRSGVGSYEQYF. The CDR3 coding sequence is TGTGCCAGCAGCCGTAGCGGGGTAGGTTCCTACGAGCAGTACTTC. The chain employs TRBV7-9 and TRBJ2-7; 8 bases agree with TRBD2. V shed 5 bases, J shed 1 base, and the junction held 7 bases outside the gene matches. The germline V gene has CDR1 SEHNR and CDR2 FQNEAQ (reference sequence). This CDR3 spans 15 amino acids.

This clonotype was picked up many times. V gene TRBV13 combines with J gene TRBJ2-3, with 8 positions matching TRBD1. CDR1 and CDR2 (germline): PRHDT, FYEKMQ (reference sequence). The CDR3 contains 18 residues. Trimming at V came to 2 bases and at J to 2 bases, leaving 12 bases not matched to a gene. The DNA of the CDR3 is TGTGCCAGCAGCTTACCCCCCTGGCAGGGGGCCTTCACAGATACGCAGTATTTT. Its translation: CASSLPPWQGAFTDTQYF.

The gene calls are TRBV27 and TRBJ1-1, with D unresolved. The V gene lost 0 bases and the J gene lost 0 bases, with 11 bases spanning the gap. The CDR3 runs 16 residues. Germline V CDR1 and CDR2: MNHEY, SMNVEV (reference sequence). In DNA, the CDR3 is TGTGCCAGCAGTTTATCAAGGGTTATGCTGAACACTGAAGCTTTCTTT. This encodes CASSLSRVMLNTEAFF.

The rearrangement links TRBV12-3 or TRBV12-4 to TRBJ2-3; 11 bases align to TRBD1. This CDR3 has 14 amino acids. V shed 3 bases, J shed 6 bases, and the junction held 2 bases outside the gene matches. CDR3 coding DNA: TGTGCCAGCAGTTTTGGACAGGGGGCGGATACGCAGTATTTT. This encodes CASSFGQGADTQYF.

This clonotype has a handful of counts. The chain is built from TRBV7-8 and TRBJ2-5, with D possibly being TRBD2 (5 bases). CDR1 is SGHVS, CDR2 FQNEAQ, per germline. The CDR3 runs 14 residues. The ends were cut back, 4 bases at V and 4 bases at J, with 13 bases in the middle. This CDR3 reads CASSSRVAGETQYF. CDR3 sequence (DNA): TGTGCCAGCAGCTCCCGGGTGGCGGGAGAGACCCAGTACTTC. Combining the CDR3 with reference TRBV7-8 and TRBJ2-5 gives the whole variable domain GAGVSQSPRYKVAKRGQDVALRCDPISGHVSLFWYQQALGQGPEFLTYFQNEAQLDKSGLPSDRFFAERPEGSVSTLKIQRTQQEDSAVYLCASSSRVAGETQYFGPGTRLLVL.

The chain employs TRBV7-2 and TRBJ2-6; D not resolved. Germline V gives CDR1 SGHTA, CDR2 FQGNSA. The ends were cut back, 5 bases at V and 2 bases at J, with 10 bases in the middle. CDR3 length equals 15 residues. DNA of the CDR3: TGTGCCAGCAGCCCCGTGGCAGCTGGGGCCAACGTCCTGACTTTC. Protein: CASSPVAAGANVLTF. The whole variable domain, filled in from reference TRBV7-2 and TRBJ2-6, reads GAGVSQSPSNKVTEKGKDVELRCDPISGHTALYWYRQSLGQGLEFLIYFQGNSAPDKSGLPSDRFSAERTGGSVSTLTIQRTQQEDSAVYLCASSPVAAGANVLTFGAGSRLTVL.

The rearrangement uses TRBV6-5 and TRBJ1-6; D unresolved. This CDR3 region has 13 residues. V lost 5 bases to trimming and J lost 6 bases, with 8 bases between them. The germline CDR1 and CDR2 sequences are MNHEY and SVGAGI. The CDR3 is CASSDGFNSPLHF. CDR3 bases: TGTGCCAGCAGTGACGGATTTAATTCACCCCTCCACTTT.

This clonotype has a handful of counts. The CDR3 reads CASSPSWGGPEQFF. In nucleotides, the CDR3 is TGTGCCAGCAGCCCAAGTTGGGGGGGCCCTGAGCAGTTCTTC. This sequence joins TRBV7-9 and TRBJ2-1; the D gene is possibly TRBD2 (7 bases). Between the trimmed V and J ends, which lost 5 bases and 9 bases, there was a span of 17 bases. The CDR3 length is 14 residues. Germline assignment: CDR1 SEHNR and CDR2 FQNEAQ (reference sequence).

The V call is TRBV2, the J call TRBJ1-2; no firm D call. V dropped 5 bases and J dropped 0 bases, with 7 bases sitting between them. The CDR3 length is 13 residues. Germline V gives CDR1 SNHLY, CDR2 FYNNEI. The CDR3 DNA is TGTGCCAGCAGTCTCTCGGCTAACTATGGCTACACCTTC. It is translated as CASSLSANYGYTF.

The chain's CDR3 is CSARDPGGGYNTEAFF. The DNA for the CDR3 is TGCAGTGCTAGAGATCCAGGGGGCGGTTATAACACTGAAGCTTTCTTT. This chain connects TRBV20-1 to TRBJ1-1; 8 nucleotides align to TRBD1. The CDR3 contains 16 residues. J gave up 2 bases and V 0 bases, and 8 bases lay outside the gene matches. The germline V gene has CDR1 DFQATT and CDR2 SNEGSKA (reference sequence).

The chain uses TRBV5-1 and TRBJ2-2; 11 nucleotides line up with TRBD1. Germline CDR1 reads SGHRS; CDR2 reads YFSETQ. The CDR3 length is 15 residues. V was pared by 4 bases and J by 3 bases, with 2 bases of the junction left unmatched. CDR3 residues: CASSAGQGDTGELFF. DNA of the CDR3: TGCGCCAGCAGCGCGGGACAGGGGGACACCGGGGAGCTGTTTTTT.

This clonotype was counted a few times. CDR3: CASELLATNEKLFF. CDR3 sequence (DNA): TGTGCCAGCGAGCTTTTGGCAACTAATGAAAAACTGTTTTTT. The J gene is TRBJ1-4, the V gene TRBV9; D ambiguous. CDR3 length: 14 residues. With 7 bases removed from V and 0 bases from J, the gap between germline ends came to 10 bases. Germline values: CDR1 SGDLS, CDR2 YYNGEE.

The V gene is TRBV29-1, the J gene TRBJ1-1; 7 bases line up with TRBD1. Germline assignment: CDR1 SQVTM and CDR2 ANQGSEA. The CDR3 has 15 amino acids. J gave up 4 bases and V 6 bases, and 14 bases lay outside the gene matches. CDR3 sequence: CSVAQGWGMGTEAFF. The CDR3 nucleotides are TGCAGCGTCGCACAGGGGTGGGGAATGGGCACTGAAGCTTTCTTT.

The V call is TRBV20-1, the J call TRBJ2-5; weak D call: TRBD1 (6 bases). The CDR3 is 13 amino acids. The germline V gene has CDR1 DFQATT and CDR2 SNEGSKA (reference sequence). The CDR3 sequence is CKISAGASGTQYF. CDR3 DNA sequence: TGCAAGATTTCCGCAGGGGCCAGTGGGACCCAGTACTTC.

This sequence joins TRBV5-1 and TRBJ2-5, with a tentative D call TRBD2 (5 bases). The germline gives CDR1 SGHRS, CDR2 YFSETQ. Trimming took off 4 bases at V and 7 bases at J, with 14 bases between the two ends. This CDR3 comprises 13 residues. The CDR3 bases are TGCGCCAGCAGCATCTCCTCCAGCGGGACCCAGTACTTC. Its translation: CASSISSSGTQYF.

In this sample, this clonotype turned up a few times. The rearrangement uses TRBV4-3 and TRBJ1-2; no definite D call. CDR3 length: 14 amino acids. Germline-derived CDR1 and CDR2 are LGHNA and YSLEER. The V end was cut by 0 bases, the J end by 0 bases, with 5 bases between. CDR3 loop: CASSQEGTNYGYTF. The CDR3 DNA reads TGCGCCAGCAGCCAAGAAGGGACTAACTATGGCTACACCTTC.

This clonotype turned up a few times. The chain has TRBV7-2 and TRBJ1-6; TRBD1 might be the D (6 bases). V lost 7 bases, J lost 10 bases, and 23 bases lay in between. This CDR3 contains 16 residues. Germline CDR1 is SGHTA and CDR2 is FQGNSA. The CDR3 DNA sequence: TGTGCCAGCACCAAAGCCGCGGCAGGAGGGGGATCACCCCTCCACTTT. Translating it yields CASTKAAAGGGSPLHF.

In its sample, this clonotype was seen many times. CDR3 residues: CASSNRSWAVNTEAFF. The CDR3 DNA reads as TGCGCCAGCAGCAATCGTAGTTGGGCGGTGAACACTGAAGCTTTCTTT. The V and J genes are TRBV5-1 and TRBJ1-1; D unresolved. The CDR3 runs to 16 residues. Between the trimmed V and J ends, which lost 4 bases and 0 bases, there was a span of 16 bases. CDR1 and CDR2 (germline): SGHRS, YFSETQ.

This clonotype was observed a single time. The rearrangement links TRBV5-1 to TRBJ1-4; D gene ambiguous. Trimming shortened V by 0 bases and J by 14 bases, and 8 bases separated the two germline ends. Germline V CDR1 and CDR2: SGHRS, YFSETQ. This CDR3 comprises 11 residues. In DNA, the CDR3 is TGCGCCAGCAGCTTGGGTAGAAAGCTGTTTTTT. This sequence encodes CASSLGRKLFF.

In its sample, this clonotype was seen a few times. The genes are TRBV6-5 and TRBJ1-2, with TRBD1 matching over 11 bases. V dropped 7 bases and J dropped 7; count of bases not matched to a gene: 5. Germline V gives CDR1 MNHEY, CDR2 SVGAGI. The CDR3 has 13 amino acids. This chain's CDR3 is CASTWTGGSGYTF. The CDR3, as DNA: TGTGCCAGCACCTGGACAGGGGGCTCTGGCTACACCTTC.

The V call is TRBV18, the J call TRBJ2-5, with D perhaps matching TRBD1 (5 bases). The germline CDR1 and CDR2 sequences are KGHSH and LQKENI. This CDR3 comprises 15 residues. V lost 4 bases to trimming and J lost 3 bases, with 15 bases between them. CDR3 region: CASSLFDSSEETQYF. The CDR3 DNA reads TGTGCCAGCTCACTTTTCGACAGTTCAGAAGAGACCCAGTACTTC.

CDR3: CASSYNPTSGGPYEQYV. The CDR3 region has the DNA TGTGCCAGCAGCTACAACCCAACTAGCGGGGGTCCCTACGAGCAGTACGTC. This sequence joins TRBV5-4 and TRBJ2-7; 11 bases map to TRBD2. Germline trimming cut 3 bases from V and 2 bases from J; bases unmatched to any gene: 10. The CDR3 sequence is 17 residues long. Germline V gives CDR1 SGHNT, CDR2 YYREEE (reference sequence).

This rearrangement joins TRBV20-1 to TRBJ1-2; D gene unclear. The V gene's germline CDR1 is DFQATT and CDR2 SNEGSKA (reference sequence). V lost 0 bases, J lost 1 base, and 3 bases lay in between. The CDR3 is 12 amino acids. CDR3 bases: TGCAGTGCTAGAGATTTTAACTATGGCTACACCTTC. As protein: CSARDFNYGYTF.

The V and J genes are TRBV19 and TRBJ2-5, with TRBD1 as a possible D gene (7 bases). V was clipped by 3 bases and J by 4 bases, with 15 bases between them. CDR3 length: 15 amino acids. Germline CDR1 reads LNHDA; CDR2 reads SQIVND (reference sequence). The chain's CDR3 is CASSIGPGGLETQYF. The DNA for the CDR3 is TGTGCCAGTAGTATCGGCCCAGGGGGGCTAGAGACCCAGTACTTC.